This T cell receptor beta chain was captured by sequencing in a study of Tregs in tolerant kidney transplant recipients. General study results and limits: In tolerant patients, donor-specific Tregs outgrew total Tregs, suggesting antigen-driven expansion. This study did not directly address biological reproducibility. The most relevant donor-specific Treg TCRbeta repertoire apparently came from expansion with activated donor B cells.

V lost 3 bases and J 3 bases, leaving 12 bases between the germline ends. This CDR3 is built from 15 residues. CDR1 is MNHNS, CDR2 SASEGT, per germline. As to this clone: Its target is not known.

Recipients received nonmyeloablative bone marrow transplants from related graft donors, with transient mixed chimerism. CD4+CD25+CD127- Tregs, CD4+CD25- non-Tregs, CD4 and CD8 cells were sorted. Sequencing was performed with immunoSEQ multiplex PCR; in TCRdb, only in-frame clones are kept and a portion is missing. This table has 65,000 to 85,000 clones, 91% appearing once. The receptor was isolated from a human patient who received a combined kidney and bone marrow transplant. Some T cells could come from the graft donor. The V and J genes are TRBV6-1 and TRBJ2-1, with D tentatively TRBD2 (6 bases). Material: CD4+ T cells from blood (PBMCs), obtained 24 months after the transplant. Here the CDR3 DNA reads TGTGCCAGCAGTGAGACTAGTCCGCGCTACAATGAGCAGTTCTTC. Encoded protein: CASSETSPRYNEQFF.